One and the same sample provided the 5 T cell receptor beta chains below, sequenced in a study of T cells after yellow fever vaccination. TCRdb passed the 5' RACE reads through MiXCR, listing each CDR3 protein once. The sample lists about 370,000 distinct CDR3 sequences; 11% were seen once. This sample comprised PBMCs, obtained on the day of the first yellow fever vaccination. Every receptor here comes from a man aged 18-30 years who received the YFV17D yellow fever vaccine.

This clonotype has more than one count but fewer than ten. The chain employs TRBV7-8 and TRBJ2-1; D is unresolved. Deletions cut 4 bases from V and 1 base from J, with 17 bases between. Per the germline V gene, CDR1 is SGHVS and CDR2 is FQNEAQ. This CDR3 has 17 amino acids. The CDR3 loop is CASSYSAGGWSYNEQFF. CDR3 coding DNA: TGTGCCAGCAGCTATTCCGCCGGCGGATGGTCCTACAATGAGCAGTTCTTC.

A few counts support this clonotype. This sequence joins TRBV11-2 and TRBJ2-3; D may correspond to TRBD1 or TRBD2 (7 bases each). The germline CDR1 and CDR2 sequences are SGHAT and FQNNGV. V shed 1 base and J shed 6 bases, with 17 bases lying between them. The CDR3 is 16 residues long. CDR3 DNA: TGTGCCAGCAGCTTAGTCAGGGGGGGGGCTTGGGATACGCAGTATTTT. It specifies CASSLVRGGAWDTQYF.

This clonotype has only a few counts. The V and J genes are TRBV5-1 and TRBJ2-1; 9 bases map to TRBD2. V trimming: 3 bases; J trimming: 4 bases; junction bases outside the gene matches: 5. The CDR3 totals 15 residues. Germline CDR1 and CDR2: SGHRS and YFSETQ. This chain's CDR3 is CASSSIAGEYNEQFF. In DNA, the CDR3 is TGCGCCAGCAGCTCAATAGCGGGGGAATACAATGAGCAGTTCTTC.

This clonotype was observed a few times. The CDR3 loop reads CAWSKGRTTTGELFF. The DNA for the CDR3 is TGTGCCTGGAGTAAGGGACGGACGACCACCGGGGAGCTGTTTTTT. J is TRBJ2-2 and V is TRBV30; either TRBD1 or TRBD2 may fit D (5 bases each). V lost 2 bases to trimming and J lost 4 bases, with 14 bases between them. The germline gives CDR1 GTSNPN, CDR2 SVGIG (reference sequence). The CDR3 covers 15 residues.

This clonotype was recorded at least ten times. The genes are TRBV12-3 or TRBV12-4 and TRBJ2-1; perhaps TRBD2 as D (6 bases). This CDR3 region has 15 residues. V shed 3 bases and J shed 7 bases, with 16 bases lying between them. CDR3 region: CASSLGGAGGNEQFF. CDR3 sequence (DNA): TGTGCCAGCAGTTTGGGGGGAGCGGGTGGGAATGAGCAGTTCTTC.